The 31 T cell receptor beta chains given below trace back to one sample, sequenced in a study of Graves' ophthalmopathy and Graves' hyperthyroidism. RNA transcripts yielded amplified TCR beta CDR3 regions. First-round RT-PCR relied on HTBI primers, and a second-round multiplex PCR came next. TCRdb analysed the multiplex PCR reads with MiXCR anew, one entry per CDR3 protein. This sample has about 700,000 distinct CDR3 sequences, with around 40% found just once. The material sequenced was peripheral blood. Source of these receptors: an adult man with Graves' ophthalmopathy.

The rearrangement links TRBV20-1 to TRBJ2-7; D might be TRBD1 or TRBD2, each matching 5 bases. Germline CDR1 is DFQATT and CDR2 is SNEGSKA (reference sequence). The CDR3 sequence is 16 residues long. Trimming left V 4 bases short and J 3 bases short, with 22 bases between. The CDR3 is CSAKRAGTERFYEQYF. CDR3 nucleotides: TGCAGTGCTAAACGCGCAGGGACGGAAAGGTTCTACGAGCAGTACTTC.

The CDR3 sequence is CASSFPVGGSPYEQYV. CDR3 DNA: TGTGCCAGCAGCTTCCCCGTCGGAGGGAGCCCCTACGAGCAGTACGTC. The genes are TRBV7-9 and TRBJ2-7, with D perhaps matching TRBD2 (6 bases). Deletions cut 3 bases from V and 2 bases from J, with 17 bases between. Germline CDR1 reads SEHNR; CDR2 reads FQNEAQ (reference sequence). This CDR3 comprises 16 residues.

As to this clonotype: This could be a read error, since a much larger clone is one nucleotide away. The CDR3 here is CSAWGATGGWYEQYF. In nucleotides, the CDR3 is TGCAGTGCTTGGGGAGCGACAGGGGGGTGGTACGAGCAGTACTTC. The V and J genes are TRBV20-1 and TRBJ2-7; the match to TRBD1 covers 9 bases. The V and J ends lost 5 bases and 4 bases, in that order; junction bases with no gene match: 12. The CDR3 is 15 amino acids. Germline CDR1 and CDR2: DFQATT and SNEGSKA (reference sequence).

V and J are TRBV10-3 and TRBJ1-4; D is unclear. The CDR3 totals 10 residues. Germline values: CDR1 ENHRY, CDR2 SYGVKD. V was trimmed by 10 bases and J by 8 bases, leaving 8 bases between them. This CDR3 reads CATGREKLFF. The CDR3 nucleotides are TGTGCCACCGGGCGAGAAAAACTGTTTTTT.

The J gene is TRBJ1-2, the V gene TRBV25-1; maybe TRBD1 (5 bases). Germline V gene data show CDR1 as MGHDK and CDR2 as SYGVNS. Between the trimmed V and J ends, which lost 3 bases and 3 bases, there was a span of 14 bases. CDR3 size: 15 residues. CDR3 bases: TGTGCCAGCAGTGATAGGGGCAGGGCTGACTATGGCTACACCTTC. It codes for CASSDRGRADYGYTF.

This rearrangement joins TRBV15 to TRBJ1-2; 7 nucleotides agree with TRBD1. Germline V lookup: CDR1 LNHNV, CDR2 YYDKDF (reference sequence). The CDR3 consists of 14 residues. With V trimmed by 3 bases and J by 4 bases, 5 bases remained unmatched. The CDR3 here is CATSSSGTAYGYTF. In DNA form, the CDR3 reads TGTGCCACCAGCAGCTCGGGGACAGCCTATGGCTACACCTTC.

A note on this clonotype: At one end the junction does not follow the germline gene, possibly because of a read error. The V gene is TRBV25-1, the J gene TRBJ2-2; 10 bases agree with TRBD2. Germline CDR1 MGHDK, CDR2 SYGVNS. The CDR3 runs 18 residues. The CDR3: CATSDPTSGIINTGELFF. DNA of the CDR3: TGTGCCACCAGTGATCCCACTAGCGGGATAATAAACACCGGGGAGCTGTTTTTT.

CDR3 coding DNA: TGTGCCAGCAGCCAAGGGGCGTCGGGTGGGGACGAGCAGTACTTC. It yields the protein CASSQGASGGDEQYF. This chain links TRBV25-1 with TRBJ2-5, with D tentatively TRBD1 (5 bases). The assigned J gene may be wrong: the sequence end matches TRBJ2-7 better. The CDR3 is 15 residues long. Germline CDR1 reads MGHDK; CDR2 reads SYGVNS.

This clonotype came up a few times. The rearrangement links TRBV25-1 to TRBJ2-2; D ambiguous. This CDR3 spans 13 amino acids. V was pared by 5 bases and J by 7 bases, with 11 bases between. Germline CDR1 MGHDK, CDR2 SYGVNS. This chain's CDR3 is CASSYSTSGELFF. In nucleotides, the CDR3 is TGTGCCAGCAGTTACTCAACGAGCGGGGAGCTGTTTTTT.

The chain joins TRBV30 to TRBJ2-6; D gene ambiguous. Germline loops: CDR1 GTSNPN, CDR2 SVGIG (reference sequence). The ends were cut back, 2 bases at V and 0 bases at J, with 8 bases in the middle. There are 15 residues in the CDR3. Written as DNA, the CDR3 is TGTGCCTGGAGTCCTGGCGTCTCTGGGGCCAACGTCCTGACTTTC. It codes for CAWSPGVSGANVLTF.

V and J are TRBV7-9 and TRBJ1-5; D may be TRBD1 (5 bases). The CDR3 extends over 14 amino acids. V lost 5 bases, J lost 5 bases, and 13 bases lay in between. In germline, CDR1 is SEHNR, CDR2 FQNEAQ (reference sequence). Here the CDR3 DNA reads TGTGCCAGCAGCCCCGGGGCAGGATATCAGCCCCAGCATTTT. Residues: CASSPGAGYQPQHF.

Worth noting for this clonotype: A read error may be the cause here, since a much bigger clone is one base away. This rearrangement joins TRBV7-9 to TRBJ2-7, with 7 bases lining up with TRBD1. Per germline, CDR1 SEHNR and CDR2 FQNEAQ (reference sequence). This CDR3 is 14 amino acids long. CDR3 nucleotide sequence: TGTGCCAGCAGCTTTGGGGACAGTTCGTCCGAGCAGCACTTC. Its translation: CASSFGDSSSEQHF.

In its sample, this clonotype was seen a few times. The chain uses TRBV7-9 and TRBJ1-2; no reliable D call. The CDR3 length is 13 residues. Germline CDR1 and CDR2: SEHNR and FQNEAQ (reference sequence). V lost 5 bases and J lost 8, with 15 bases in between. CDR3 in DNA: TGTGCCAGCAGCCCCCGATCCGAGGAGGGCTACACCTTC. As protein: CASSPRSEEGYTF.

There are a few counts of this clonotype. At one boundary the junction diverges from the germline segment, which might be a read error. This rearrangement joins TRBV10-3 to TRBJ1-2; no definite D call. This CDR3 spans 15 amino acids. Germline CDR1 reads ENHRY; CDR2 reads SYGVKD. CDR3 in DNA: TGTGCCAGCAGTCCACCTAGCGGAGGCTTCTATGGCTACACCTTC. Protein product: CASSPPSGGFYGYTF.

V usage is TRBV29-1 and J usage is TRBJ1-2; the D is unclear. Trimming left V 8 bases short and J 4 bases short, with 8 bases between. CDR3 length equals 10 residues. The germline gives CDR1 SQVTM, CDR2 ANQGSEA. The CDR3 region is CSLGFYGYTF. The CDR3 DNA reads TGCAGCTTAGGCTTCTATGGCTACACCTTC.

This clonotype was found a few times. The V call is TRBV10-3, the J call TRBJ2-7, with 7 bases aligning to TRBD1. The end of the DNA aligns better with TRBJ2-1, so the J call may be wrong. This CDR3 contains 12 residues. Germline V lookup: CDR1 ENHRY, CDR2 SYGVKD. CDR3 sequence: CAISGQGNEQFF. In DNA, the CDR3 is TGTGCCATCAGTGGACAGGGCAATGAGCAGTTCTTC.

The V gene is TRBV10-2, the J gene TRBJ2-6, with D maybe TRBD1 (6 bases). With 8 bases removed from V and 4 bases from J, the gap between germline ends came to 9 bases. The CDR3 consists of 13 residues. Germline values: CDR1 WSHSY, CDR2 SAAADI. In DNA form, the CDR3 reads TGCGCCAGCGTGGGGGCCGGGGCCAACGTCCTGACTTTC. Protein product: CASVGAGANVLTF.

On this clonotype itself: The junction departs from germline at one end; a sequencing error may be responsible. The gene calls are TRBV19 and TRBJ1-6, with D possibly TRBD1 on 6 matching bases. Germline CDR1 is LNHDA and CDR2 is SQIVND (reference sequence). The CDR3 is 14 residues long. The CDR3, as DNA: TGTGCCAGTAGTGGGCAGGGGTTCAATTCACCCCCCCACTTT. This sequence encodes CASSGQGFNSPPHF.

V usage is TRBV20-1 and J usage is TRBJ2-7; D call uncertain. V lost 6 bases to trimming and J lost 2 bases, with 11 bases between them. CDR1 DFQATT and CDR2 SNEGSKA come from the germline V gene (reference sequence). CDR3 length: 12 residues. CDR3 sequence (DNA): TGCAGTGCCCCCGACGGAACCTACGAGCAGTACTTC. Translating gives CSAPDGTYEQYF.

The gene calls are TRBV10-3 and TRBJ2-1; the match to TRBD2 covers 12 bases. Looked up from germline, CDR1 is ENHRY and CDR2 is SYGVKD. The CDR3 is made up of 15 amino acids. Germline trimming cut 7 bases from V and 5 bases from J; bases unmatched to any gene: 6. DNA of the CDR3: TGTGCCATCACCGACTGGACTAGCGGGAACAATGAGCAGTTCTTC. Protein: CAITDWTSGNNEQFF.

The V and J genes are TRBV4-3 and TRBJ1-1; 8 positions agree with TRBD1. CDR3 length: 13 amino acids. After removal of 4 bases from V and 8 bases from J, the junction contained 6 bases not matched to a gene. Germline CDR1 LGHNA, CDR2 YSLEER. CDR3 residues: CASSRGQGVEAFF. In DNA, the CDR3 is TGCGCCAGCAGCCGCGGACAGGGCGTAGAAGCTTTCTTT.

This clonotype was found many times. The chain is built from TRBV7-2 and TRBJ2-5; D tentatively fits TRBD1 or TRBD2 (5 bases each). Germline lookup yields CDR1 SGHTA and CDR2 FQGNSA. This CDR3 has 14 residues. Trimming cost V 1 base and J 7 bases, with 13 bases left between them. This CDR3 reads CASSLEGPEGTQYF. For the CDR3, the DNA is TGTGCCAGCAGCTTAGAGGGGCCCGAGGGGACCCAGTACTTC. The variable domain in full, completed from reference TRBV7-2 and TRBJ2-5, reads GAGVSQSPSNKVTEKGKDVELRCDPISGHTALYWYRQSLGQGLEFLIYFQGNSAPDKSGLPSDRFSAERTGGSVSTLTIQRTQQEDSAVYLCASSLEGPEGTQYFGPGTRLLVL.

V usage is TRBV4-3 and J usage is TRBJ1-2, with no clear D. V shed 0 bases and J shed 2 bases, with 4 bases lying between them. Germline V gene sequence: CDR1 LGHNA, CDR2 YSLEER. The CDR3 is made up of 13 amino acids. The CDR3 nucleotides read TGCGCCAGCAGCCAAGACTACAACTATGGCTACACCTTC. Protein sequence: CASSQDYNYGYTF.

The chain recombines TRBV19 with TRBJ1-5; TRBD1 aligns across 11 bases. Losses at the gene ends were 5 bases for V and 6 bases for J; bases not matched to a gene: 3. CDR1 and CDR2 (germline): LNHDA, SQIVND (reference sequence). The CDR3 runs 14 residues. CDR3 coding DNA: TGTGCCAGTAGTCCGGACAGGGGGCTTCAGCCCCAGCATTTT. Encoded protein: CASSPDRGLQPQHF.

This clonotype was seen only a few times. The chain is built from TRBV5-1 and TRBJ2-2, with D unclear. The CDR3 length is 15 residues. Trimming took off 1 base at V and 0 bases at J, with 7 bases between the two ends. The germline CDR1 and CDR2 sequences are SGHRS and YFSETQ. Written as DNA, the CDR3 is TGCGCCAGCAGCTTGTCGGACGCGAACACCGGGGAGCTGTTTTTT. Translation: CASSLSDANTGELFF.

The J gene is TRBJ2-7, the V gene TRBV10-3; 10 bases fit TRBD1. The CDR3 consists of 15 residues. V lost 3 bases, J lost 7 bases, and 9 bases stayed unmatched. Looked up from germline, CDR1 is ENHRY and CDR2 is SYGVKD. The DNA of the CDR3 is TGTGCCATCAGTGAAGGGACAGGGGACTACAATGAGCAGTACTTC. Translation gives CAISEGTGDYNEQYF.

Turning to this clonotype: The junction departs from the called germline gene at one end, perhaps through a read error. J is TRBJ1-3 and V is TRBV5-1; a possible D gene is TRBD1 (6 bases). Germline V gene sequence: CDR1 SGHRS, CDR2 YFSETQ. This CDR3 has 15 amino acids. CDR3 in DNA: TGTGCCAGCAGCGAAGGACAGATCTCTGGAAACACCATATATTTT. This sequence encodes CASSEGQISGNTIYF.

Comments on this clonotype: An end of the junction differs from the germline gene, which may be a read error. V and J are TRBV10-3 and TRBJ2-2, with TRBD2 matching 13 bases. Germline V CDR1 and CDR2: ENHRY, SYGVKD. This CDR3 is built from 20 residues. The chain's CDR3 is CASSYQLGLAGKGDTGELFF. CDR3 coding DNA: TGTGCCAGCAGTTACCAATTGGGACTAGCGGGAAAGGGTGACACCGGGGAGCTGTTTTTT.

This chain links TRBV25-1 with TRBJ1-6; maybe TRBD1 (6 bases). The CDR3 length is 19 residues. Germline lookup yields CDR1 MGHDK and CDR2 SYGVNS. The V end lost 9 bases, the J end lost 2 bases, and 26 bases lay between the germline ends. CDR3 in DNA: TGTGCCAGTGGGGAACAGGGCTCGGTTGGGTTCGCCTATAATTCACCCCTCCACTTT. It specifies CASGEQGSVGFAYNSPLHF.

This clonotype has at least ten counts. The chain uses TRBV2 and TRBJ1-1, with 8 bases fitting TRBD1. CDR1 and CDR2 (germline): SNHLY, FYNNEI. The CDR3 contains 14 residues. Trimming removed 5 bases from V and 7 bases from J; junction bases left unmatched: 9. CDR3 protein: CASSNNRGYGEAFF. For the CDR3, the DNA is TGTGCCAGCAGTAACAACAGGGGGTATGGTGAAGCTTTCTTT.

This clonotype was seen a few times. The rearrangement links TRBV20-1 to TRBJ1-1; TRBD1 matches at 7 bases. The V and J ends lost 3 bases and 8 bases, in that order; junction bases with no gene match: 6. This CDR3 contains 12 residues. The germline V gene encodes CDR1 DFQATT and CDR2 SNEGSKA (reference sequence). CDR3 DNA: TGCAGTGCTAGTTTCACGGGACAGGAAGCTTTCTTT. Amino acids: CSASFTGQEAFF.